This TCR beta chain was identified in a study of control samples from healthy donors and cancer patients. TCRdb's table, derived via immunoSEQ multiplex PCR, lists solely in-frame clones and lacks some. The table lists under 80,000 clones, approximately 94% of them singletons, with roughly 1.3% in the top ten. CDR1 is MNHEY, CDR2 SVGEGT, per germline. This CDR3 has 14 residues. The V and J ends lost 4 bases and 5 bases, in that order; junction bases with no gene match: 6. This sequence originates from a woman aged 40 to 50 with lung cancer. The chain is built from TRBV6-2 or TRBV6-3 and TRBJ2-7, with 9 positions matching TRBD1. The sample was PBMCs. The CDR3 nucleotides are TGTGCCAGCAGTTTTGACAGGGGGGCCCACGAGCAGTACTTC. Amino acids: CASSFDRGAHEQYF.